Following are 15 T cell receptor beta chains from one sample sequenced in a study of response to subunit inactivated influenza vaccine. TCRdb re-called the RT-PCR reads with MiXCR, one entry per CDR3 protein. In the table there are under 200,000 distinct CDR3 sequences, 11% of which are singletons. The source was non-naive T cells sorted from PBMCs, collected roughly 6 weeks after vaccination. Every receptor here comes from a man in his fifties who received an inactivated influenza vaccine.

The J gene is TRBJ1-1, the V gene TRBV7-9; D uncertain. The V and J ends lost 0 bases and 4 bases respectively, with 6 bases between them. Looked up from germline, CDR1 is SEHNR and CDR2 is FQNEAQ (reference sequence). The CDR3 spans 13 residues. CDR3 amino acids: CASSLAQGTEAFF. CDR3 nucleotides: TGTGCCAGCAGCTTAGCCCAAGGCACTGAAGCTTTCTTT.

V usage is TRBV7-8 and J usage is TRBJ2-7; 10 bases map to TRBD2. The CDR3 has 16 amino acids. The ends lost 1 base at V and 2 bases at J; junction bases unmatched: 5. Looked up from germline, CDR1 is SGHVS and CDR2 is FQNEAQ. CDR3 in amino acids: CASSLGGSGRAYEQYF. DNA of the CDR3: TGTGCCAGCAGCTTAGGGGGAAGCGGGAGGGCCTACGAGCAGTACTTC.

This clonotype appeared a few times. The chain recombines TRBV11-1 with TRBJ2-5; TRBD1 matches 9 bases. Trimming removed 5 bases from V and 4 bases from J; junction bases left unmatched: 5. Germline V gives CDR1 SGHAT, CDR2 FQDESV (reference sequence). This CDR3 contains 14 residues. Here the CDR3 DNA reads TGTGCCAGCAGCCAAGGACAGGGGACAGAGACCCAGTACTTC. The encoded protein is CASSQGQGTETQYF.

This sequence joins TRBV20-1 and TRBJ1-4; 8 bases map to TRBD1. CDR1 and CDR2 (germline): DFQATT, SNEGSKA (reference sequence). The CDR3 spans 15 residues. V gave up 6 bases and J gave up 8 bases; unmatched junction bases: 14. CDR3 region: CSAQDREVPREKLFF. CDR3 in DNA: TGCAGTGCACAGGACAGGGAGGTCCCGCGGGAAAAACTGTTTTTT.

This clonotype came up a few times. This rearrangement joins TRBV12-3 or TRBV12-4 to TRBJ2-2, with no clear D. This CDR3 spans 13 amino acids. Trimming shortened V by 6 bases and J by 10 bases, and 15 bases separated the two germline ends. In DNA form, the CDR3 reads TGTGCCAGCAGGCAGGTCCCAACGCAGGAGCTGTTTTTT. Amino acid sequence: CASRQVPTQELFF.

A word on this clonotype: The CDR3 carries no conserved terminal phenylalanine or tryptophan, so it likely arises from a read error. V usage is TRBV5-1 and J usage is TRBJ2-3; 9 nucleotides line up with TRBD2. The J segment lost 2 bases and the V segment lost 3 bases, leaving 7 bases of the junction unmatched. The germline V gene has CDR1 SGHRS and CDR2 YFSETQ. The CDR3 loop spans 16 amino acids. CDR3 DNA sequence: TGCGCCAGCAGCTCCGGCTCTAGCGGGATCACAGATACGCAGTATTAT. Translation gives CASSSGSSGITDTQYY.

This clonotype was counted between two and nine times. V and J are TRBV19 and TRBJ2-1; D is possibly TRBD2 (6 bases). The germline gives CDR1 LNHDA, CDR2 SQIVND (reference sequence). The CDR3 length is 15 residues. The germline V and J ends were trimmed by 3 bases and 0 bases, with 9 bases remaining between them. As DNA, the CDR3 is TGTGCCAGTAGTATTTTCGGGAGCTCCTACAATGAGCAGTTCTTC. Translating it yields CASSIFGSSYNEQFF.

This clonotype occurred a few times. One end of the junction does not line up with germline, which may come from a read error. The chain combines TRBV12-3 or TRBV12-4 with TRBJ2-2; tentatively, D is TRBD2 (5 bases). The CDR3 is made up of 15 amino acids. As DNA, the CDR3 is TGTGCCAGCAGTTTAGTCGTCGCGAACACCGGGGAGCTGTCTTTT. This encodes CASSLVVANTGELSF.

The chain couples TRBV12-3 or TRBV12-4 to TRBJ2-6; 8 bases map to TRBD2. The V and J ends lost 3 bases and 3 bases, in that order; junction bases with no gene match: 7. CDR3 length: 17 residues. This CDR3 reads CASSLDQGLGGANVLTF. The CDR3 coding sequence is TGTGCCAGCAGTTTGGATCAGGGACTAGGTGGGGCCAACGTCCTGACTTTC.

This clonotype was seen many times. The V and J genes are TRBV11-1 and TRBJ2-1; the D gene is possibly TRBD2 (5 bases). Trimming shortened V by 5 bases and J by 7 bases, and 21 bases separated the two germline ends. The CDR3 loop spans 16 amino acids. CDR1 and CDR2 from the germline V gene are SGHAT and FQDESV (reference sequence). CDR3 sequence (DNA): TGTGCCAGCAGCAGAACTAGAGGGAAGTACCTTAATGAGCAGTTCTTC. Translating gives CASSRTRGKYLNEQFF.

This clonotype occurred a few times. The rearrangement joins TRBV25-1 to TRBJ2-7; 11 bases are shared with TRBD1. The V gene end was trimmed by 3 bases and the J gene end by 6 bases; junction bases not matched to a gene: 10. The CDR3 contains 16 residues. Germline V CDR1 and CDR2: MGHDK, SYGVNS. DNA of the CDR3: TGTGCCAGCAGTGACCCTCGGACAGGGGGCGCGGGCGAGCAGTACTTC. It specifies CASSDPRTGGAGEQYF.

This clonotype was observed a handful of times. The rearrangement links TRBV4-3 to TRBJ2-2; D is perhaps TRBD1 (6 bases). From germline, CDR1 is LGHNA and CDR2 YSLEER. V lost 4 bases and J lost 0, with 9 bases in between. This CDR3 spans 15 amino acids. CDR3 bases: TGCGCCAGCAGCCGGGACACTTCGAACACCGGGGAGCTGTTTTTT. Encoded protein: CASSRDTSNTGELFF.

This clonotype showed up many times. The rearrangement uses TRBV4-2 and TRBJ2-5; D not resolved. Germline assignment: CDR1 LGHNA and CDR2 YNFKEQ. Trimming took off 0 bases at V and 1 base at J, with 9 bases between the two ends. This CDR3 contains 15 residues. This chain's CDR3 is CASSQDQGPQETQYF. CDR3 sequence (DNA): TGTGCCAGCAGCCAAGATCAAGGGCCCCAAGAGACCCAGTACTTC.

Many counts were recorded for this clonotype. V is TRBV5-1 and J is TRBJ2-3, with 10 nucleotides matching TRBD2. CDR3 length: 15 residues. The J segment lost 2 bases and the V segment lost 1 base, leaving 1 base of the junction unmatched. In germline, CDR1 is SGHRS, CDR2 YFSETQ. The CDR3 DNA is TGCGCCAGCAGCTTGAGCGGGAGGGACACAGATACGCAGTATTTT. It is translated as CASSLSGRDTDTQYF.

This clonotype was observed a handful of times. This sequence joins TRBV20-1 and TRBJ1-2; possible D gene TRBD1, 6 bases. The V end was cut by 1 base, the J end by 3 bases, with 9 bases between. CDR1 and CDR2 from the germline V gene are DFQATT and SNEGSKA (reference sequence). The CDR3 has 13 amino acids. CDR3 region: CSARGRGDYGYTF. The CDR3 coding sequence is TGCAGTGCTAGAGGAAGGGGGGACTATGGCTACACCTTC.